The 15 T cell receptor beta chains in this list originate from one sample, sequenced in a study of CD8 T cells in ankylosing spondylitis. These receptors' targets are unknown. One entry per CDR3 protein, called by TCRdb with MiXCR from the 5' RACE reads. The sample has about 440,000 distinct CDR3 sequences; 17% are singletons. Broader study findings: Ankylosing spondylitis blood appeared to be characterized by a TCR beta motif of fewer than ten highly homologous variants.

The sequenced material came from blood, either unsorted or a sorted T cell fraction (not recorded which). The receptors stem from a male donor with ankylosing spondylitis.

This clonotype has a handful of counts. The chain carries TRBV20-1 and TRBJ2-1, with TRBD2 matching over 7 bases. CDR1 is DFQATT and CDR2 is SNEGSKA in the germline V gene (reference sequence). CDR3 size: 14 residues. The trim removed 6 bases at V and 6 bases at J, leaving 11 bases unmatched. The DNA of the CDR3 is TGCAGTGCAGTCGGGCTAGCGGTGGGCAATGAGCAGTTCTTC. Amino acid sequence: CSAVGLAVGNEQFF.

In its sample, this clonotype was seen many times. The chain has TRBV29-1 and TRBJ2-2, with D unresolved. CDR3 length: 9 amino acids. Germline lookup yields CDR1 SQVTM and CDR2 ANQGSEA. Trimming removed 7 bases at V and 5 bases at J, with 2 bases between. The CDR3 protein is CSGTGELFF. The CDR3 region has the DNA TGCAGCGGAACCGGGGAGCTGTTTTTT.

The rearrangement uses TRBV12-3 or TRBV12-4 and TRBJ2-5; 9 nucleotides align to TRBD2. This CDR3 region has 15 residues. Losses at the gene ends were 5 bases for V and 5 bases for J; bases not matched to a gene: 9. CDR3 nucleotide sequence: TGTGCCAGCAGTGATAGCGGGAGCGGCGCGGAGACCCAGTACTTC. Translation gives CASSDSGSGAETQYF.

This chain connects TRBV3-1 to TRBJ1-2, with D hard to call. CDR3 size: 13 residues. CDR1 LGHDT and CDR2 YNNKEL come from the germline V gene (reference sequence). The V end was cut by 3 bases, the J end by 6 bases, with 11 bases between. The CDR3 nucleotides read TGTGCCAGCAGCCAGACCGGGAGCAATGGCTACACCTTC. Translated, it gives CASSQTGSNGYTF. The full variable domain, in which reference TRBV3-1 and TRBJ1-2 provide the parts outside the CDR3, is DTAVSQTPKYLVTQMGNDKSIKCEQNLGHDTMYWYKQDSKKFLKIMFSYNNKELIINETVPNRFSPKSPDKAHLNLHINSLELGDSAVYFCASSQTGSNGYTFGSGTRLTVV.

The J gene is TRBJ1-1, the V gene TRBV4-3; no firm D call. CDR3 length: 14 residues. Germline values: CDR1 LGHNA, CDR2 YSLEER. Trimming pared 2 bases from V and 4 bases from J, leaving 11 bases between. This CDR3 reads CASSQSRQSTEAFF. Written as DNA, the CDR3 is TGCGCCAGCAGCCAATCCCGCCAGAGCACTGAAGCTTTCTTT.

The chain has TRBV5-1 and TRBJ2-3; 10 positions match TRBD2. V gave up 4 bases and J gave up 6 bases; unmatched junction bases: 14. Germline assignment: CDR1 SGHRS and CDR2 YFSETQ. This CDR3 region has 17 residues. For the CDR3, the DNA is TGCGCCAGCAGCATCCTTAGCGGGGGGTCGATTCGGGATACGCAGTATTTT. This sequence encodes CASSILSGGSIRDTQYF.

This clonotype appeared a few times. The chain couples TRBV5-1 to TRBJ2-4, with 8 bases identical to TRBD1. Germline values: CDR1 SGHRS, CDR2 YFSETQ. This CDR3 is 16 amino acids long. Trimming removed 2 bases from V and 2 bases from J; junction bases left unmatched: 6. In nucleotides, the CDR3 is TGCGCCAGCAGCTTCGGACAGGGTGGGACCAAAAACATTCAGTACTTC. This codes for CASSFGQGGTKNIQYF.

The CDR3: CASTSEETQYF. The CDR3 DNA is TGTGCCAGCACCTCCGAAGAGACCCAGTACTTC. The chain has TRBV6-6 and TRBJ2-5; D gene unclear. The germline V gene has CDR1 MNHNY and CDR2 SVGAGI (reference sequence). Deletions cut 7 bases from V and 3 bases from J, with 6 bases between. The CDR3 is 11 residues long.

The V and J genes are TRBV7-6 and TRBJ2-3, with 10 bases aligning to TRBD1. Per germline, CDR1 SGHVS and CDR2 FNYEAQ. This CDR3 contains 15 residues. After removal of 4 bases from V and 2 bases from J, the junction contained 3 bases not matched to a gene. CDR3 bases: TGTGCCAGCAGCTGGGGACAGGGGAACACAGATACGCAGTATTTT. Translated: CASSWGQGNTDTQYF.

The rearrangement links TRBV5-1 to TRBJ1-4; tentatively, D is TRBD1 (5 bases). Germline V gene sequence: CDR1 SGHRS, CDR2 YFSETQ. The CDR3 totals 14 residues. V lost 2 bases to trimming and J lost 6 bases, with 11 bases between them. CDR3 sequence reads: CASSFGAEYEKLFF. CDR3 nucleotide sequence: TGCGCCAGCAGCTTCGGGGCTGAATATGAAAAACTGTTTTTT. Looking up the rest from reference TRBV5-1 and TRBJ1-4 gives the full variable domain: KAGVTQTPRYLIKTRGQQVTLSCSPISGHRSVSWYQQTPGQGLQFLFEYFSETQRNKGNFPGRFSGRQFSNSRSEMNVSTLELGDSALYLCASSFGAEYEKLFFGSGTQLSVL.

The V call is TRBV7-2, the J call TRBJ2-5, with D unresolved. Per the germline V gene, CDR1 is SGHTA and CDR2 is FQGNSA. V dropped 5 bases and J dropped 6 bases, with 10 bases sitting between them. The CDR3 totals 12 residues. CDR3 sequence (DNA): TGTGCCAGCAGCACCCTCCCCCAGACCCAGTACTTC. It specifies CASSTLPQTQYF.

The chain combines TRBV27 with TRBJ2-2, with TRBD2 as a possible D gene (5 bases). From germline, CDR1 is MNHEY and CDR2 SMNVEV (reference sequence). The V gene lost 4 bases and the J gene lost 4 bases, with 19 bases spanning the gap. This CDR3 comprises 17 residues. CDR3 in amino acids: CASSSNLARESTGELFF. The CDR3 bases are TGTGCCAGCAGTTCAAACCTAGCAAGGGAGTCCACCGGGGAGCTGTTTTTT.

The rearrangement links TRBV7-2 to TRBJ2-1; 11 bases fit TRBD2. The V gene end was trimmed by 3 bases and the J gene end by 7 bases; junction bases not matched to a gene: 8. Germline CDR1 is SGHTA and CDR2 is FQGNSA. This CDR3 spans 16 amino acids. The CDR3 sequence: CASSLTSGTIGNEQFF. CDR3 bases: TGTGCCAGCAGCTTGACTAGCGGGACCATAGGAAATGAGCAGTTCTTC.

V and J are TRBV4-2 and TRBJ1-1; possibly TRBD1 for D (5 bases). V was trimmed by 4 bases and J by 3 bases, leaving 24 bases between them. Per the germline V gene, CDR1 is LGHNA and CDR2 is YNFKEQ. This CDR3 comprises 18 residues. The CDR3 DNA sequence: TGTGCCAGCAGCCGAACTGCGGGAGGCAGGGAGACCTACACTGAAGCTTTCTTT. The encoded protein is CASSRTAGGRETYTEAFF.

The rearrangement joins TRBV4-3 to TRBJ2-1; the D gene is possibly TRBD2 (7 bases). Looked up from germline, CDR1 is LGHNA and CDR2 is YSLEER. Deletions cut 4 bases from V and 4 bases from J, with 20 bases between. CDR3 length equals 17 residues. The CDR3 region has the DNA TGCGCCAGCAGCCCCCAGGGGTTGGGCGGGAGTTACAATGAGCAGTTCTTC. Translated, it gives CASSPQGLGGSYNEQFF.